This is a list of T cell receptor beta chains from one sample in a study of control samples from healthy donors and cancer patients. Data came from immunoSEQ multiplex PCR; TCRdb stores just in-frame clones and leaves some out. The sample gives over 150,000 clones, about 94% of which show up once; around 5.4% is in the top ten. Sequencing used blood. Receptor source: a man aged 35 to 55 in good health. Both conserved end residues are part of each CDR3. Fields, in order: D gene, J gene, V gene, clone size, CDR3 length, CDR3 protein, CDR3 DNA. The D gene is left open where the match is weak. Size values are once, few and many counts, or a class for expanded clones, and some rows have none.

d_call: -
j_call: TRBJ1-5
v_call: TRBV10-1
clone_size: -
cdr3_length: 14
cdr3_aa: CASSDGQSGQPQHF
cdr3_nt: TGCGCCAGCAGTGACGGACAGTCCGGGCAGCCCCAGCATTTT

d_call: TRBD1
j_call: TRBJ2-7
v_call: TRBV19
clone_size: once
cdr3_length: 16
cdr3_aa: CASSEVPGGPSYEQYF
cdr3_nt: TGTGCCAGTAGTGAGGTACCAGGGGGACCATCCTACGAGCAGTACTTC

d_call: -
j_call: TRBJ2-5
v_call: TRBV11-3
clone_size: -
cdr3_length: 14
cdr3_aa: CASSLGGVRETQYF
cdr3_nt: TGTGCCAGCAGCTTAGGCGGGGTACGAGAGACCCAGTACTTC

d_call: -
j_call: TRBJ2-1
v_call: TRBV7-2
clone_size: -
cdr3_length: 17
cdr3_aa: CASSPEVVSWRRDEQFF
cdr3_nt: TGTGCCAGCAGCCCAGAGGTTGTGAGTTGGAGGAGGGATGAGCAGTTCTTC

d_call: -
j_call: TRBJ1-5
v_call: TRBV19
clone_size: -
cdr3_length: 14
cdr3_aa: CASRFLEGNQPQHF
cdr3_nt: TGTGCCAGTAGGTTCTTGGAGGGGAATCAGCCCCAGCATTTT

d_call: TRBD1
j_call: TRBJ2-4
v_call: TRBV28
clone_size: -
cdr3_length: 14
cdr3_aa: CASSVGGMENIQYF
cdr3_nt: TGTGCCAGCAGTGTAGGGGGCATGGAAAACATTCAGTACTTC

d_call: TRBD2
j_call: TRBJ2-3
v_call: TRBV7-6
clone_size: -
cdr3_length: 15
cdr3_aa: CASSPSGLATDTQYF
cdr3_nt: TGTGCCAGCAGCCCCAGCGGACTAGCGACAGATACGCAGTATTTT

d_call: TRBD2
j_call: TRBJ2-3
v_call: TRBV27
clone_size: once
cdr3_length: 19
cdr3_aa: CASSFRLRLAGGNTDTQYF
cdr3_nt: TGTGCCAGCAGTTTCAGATTACGGCTAGCGGGGGGAAATACAGATACGCAGTATTTT

d_call: TRBD1
j_call: TRBJ1-1
v_call: TRBV28
clone_size: -
cdr3_length: 14
cdr3_aa: CASTGQGLNTEAFF
cdr3_nt: TGTGCCAGCACTGGACAGGGTCTGAACACTGAAGCTTTCTTT

d_call: -
j_call: TRBJ2-1
v_call: TRBV24-1
clone_size: -
cdr3_length: 16
cdr3_aa: CATSDFSGHFANEQFF
cdr3_nt: TGTGCCACCAGTGATTTTTCGGGACATTTCGCCAATGAGCAGTTCTTC

d_call: TRBD2
j_call: TRBJ2-5
v_call: TRBV7-8
clone_size: -
cdr3_length: 17
cdr3_aa: CASRPRGSGGLQETQYF
cdr3_nt: TGTGCCAGCAGACCCCGGGGTAGCGGGGGGCTTCAAGAGACCCAGTACTTC

d_call: -
j_call: TRBJ1-1
v_call: TRBV19
clone_size: -
cdr3_length: 14
cdr3_aa: CASSTGTSGTEAFF
cdr3_nt: TGTGCCAGTAGTACAGGTACGTCGGGGACTGAAGCTTTCTTT

d_call: -
j_call: TRBJ1-6
v_call: TRBV27
clone_size: once
cdr3_length: 15
cdr3_aa: CASSLLAGMSSPLHF
cdr3_nt: TGTGCCAGCAGTTTATTAGCGGGGATGAGTTCACCCCTCCACTTT

d_call: TRBD2
j_call: TRBJ2-3
v_call: TRBV6-1
clone_size: -
cdr3_length: 15
cdr3_aa: CASSDLAGGPDTQYF
cdr3_nt: TGTGCCAGCAGTGATTTGGCGGGGGGGCCAGATACGCAGTATTTT

d_call: -
j_call: TRBJ1-3
v_call: TRBV15
clone_size: -
cdr3_length: 15
cdr3_aa: CATSLQGYSGNTIYF
cdr3_nt: TGTGCCACCAGCCTTCAGGGGTACTCTGGAAACACCATATATTTT

d_call: -
j_call: TRBJ1-4
v_call: TRBV27
clone_size: -
cdr3_length: 14
cdr3_aa: CASSFVGGAKKLFF
cdr3_nt: TGTGCCAGCAGTTTCGTAGGGGGGGCGAAAAAACTGTTTTTT

d_call: -
j_call: TRBJ1-1
v_call: TRBV7-2
clone_size: -
cdr3_length: 14
cdr3_aa: CASSLEGGRTEAFF
cdr3_nt: TGTGCCAGCAGCTTAGAAGGGGGGCGAACTGAAGCTTTCTTT

d_call: TRBD1
j_call: TRBJ2-1
v_call: TRBV11-2
clone_size: few
cdr3_length: 14
cdr3_aa: CASSSTGGIYEQFF
cdr3_nt: TGTGCCAGCAGCTCGACAGGGGGTATTTATGAGCAGTTCTTC

d_call: -
j_call: TRBJ2-1
v_call: TRBV5-1
clone_size: -
cdr3_length: 14
cdr3_aa: CASTSQTGGNEQFF
cdr3_nt: TGCGCCAGCACTTCGCAGACTGGGGGCAATGAGCAGTTCTTC

d_call: -
j_call: TRBJ1-6
v_call: TRBV3-1/TRBV3-2
clone_size: -
cdr3_length: 16
cdr3_aa: CASSQDDRDTRSPLHF
cdr3_nt: TGTGCCAGCAGCCAAGATGATAGGGACACGAGATCACCCCTCCACTTT

d_call: -
j_call: TRBJ1-1
v_call: TRBV19
clone_size: few
cdr3_length: 12
cdr3_aa: CASSIGEVEAFF
cdr3_nt: TGTGCCAGTAGTATAGGGGAGGTTGAAGCTTTCTTT

d_call: -
j_call: TRBJ2-1
v_call: TRBV10-3
clone_size: -
cdr3_length: 16
cdr3_aa: CAISESGFFVENEQFF
cdr3_nt: TGTGCCATCAGTGAGTCAGGATTTTTTGTGGAGAATGAGCAGTTCTTC

d_call: -
j_call: TRBJ1-5
v_call: TRBV28
clone_size: -
cdr3_length: 15
cdr3_aa: CASSFRGRSEQPQHF
cdr3_nt: TGTGCCAGCAGTTTTCGGGGGCGTAGTGAACAGCCCCAGCATTTT

d_call: TRBD2
j_call: TRBJ2-7
v_call: TRBV2
clone_size: -
cdr3_length: 16
cdr3_aa: CASSVAGGQSSYEQYF
cdr3_nt: TGTGCCAGCAGTGTAGCGGGGGGGCAATCCTCCTACGAGCAGTACTTC

d_call: -
j_call: TRBJ2-4
v_call: TRBV6-5
clone_size: -
cdr3_length: 13
cdr3_aa: CASSPTGGGIQYF
cdr3_nt: TGTGCCAGCAGTCCGACGGGGGGCGGCATTCAGTACTTC

d_call: -
j_call: TRBJ1-4
v_call: TRBV18
clone_size: -
cdr3_length: 14
cdr3_aa: CASSPGGGNEKLFF
cdr3_nt: TGTGCCAGCTCACCCGGGGGGGGAAATGAAAAACTGTTTTTT

d_call: TRBD1
j_call: TRBJ1-5
v_call: TRBV5-1
clone_size: -
cdr3_length: 14
cdr3_aa: CASSPGTAGQPQHF
cdr3_nt: TGCGCCAGCAGCCCCGGGACAGCGGGACAGCCCCAGCATTTT

d_call: -
j_call: TRBJ2-2
v_call: TRBV24-1
clone_size: -
cdr3_length: 16
cdr3_aa: CATSDPGAGMVGELFF
cdr3_nt: TGTGCCACCAGTGATCCCGGGGCGGGTATGGTCGGGGAGCTGTTTTTT

d_call: -
j_call: TRBJ1-6
v_call: TRBV3-1/TRBV3-2
clone_size: -
cdr3_length: 17
cdr3_aa: CASSQPCRENYNSPLHF
cdr3_nt: TGTGCCAGCAGCCAACCCTGCAGGGAAAACTATAATTCACCCCTCCACTTT

d_call: -
j_call: TRBJ2-7
v_call: TRBV30
clone_size: -
cdr3_length: 11
cdr3_aa: CAWSVMNEQYF
cdr3_nt: TGTGCCTGGAGTGTAATGAACGAGCAGTACTTC

d_call: TRBD1
j_call: TRBJ1-5
v_call: TRBV19
clone_size: -
cdr3_length: 15
cdr3_aa: CASSIVSGGNQPQHF
cdr3_nt: TGTGCCAGTAGTATAGTGTCAGGGGGAAATCAGCCCCAGCATTTT

d_call: -
j_call: TRBJ2-3
v_call: TRBV5-1
clone_size: -
cdr3_length: 15
cdr3_aa: CASIPGRPSTDTQYF
cdr3_nt: TGCGCCAGCATCCCGGGCAGGCCTAGCACAGATACGCAGTATTTT

d_call: -
j_call: TRBJ2-2
v_call: TRBV4-3
clone_size: -
cdr3_length: 12
cdr3_aa: CASSQETGELFF
cdr3_nt: TGCGCCAGCAGCCAAGAGACCGGGGAGCTGTTTTTT